The clone carrying this T cell receptor beta chain was observed a few times. Vbeta (60) and Jbeta (13) primers were used in the PCR. Clones were read by immunoSEQ multiplex PCR, and TCRdb kept only the in-frame ones, dropping some. The sample lists about 160,000 clones; around three quarters were seen once. This CDR3 is 15 amino acids long. Losses at the gene ends were 5 bases for V and 4 bases for J; bases not matched to a gene: 4. Germline lookup yields CDR1 LNHDA and CDR2 SQIVND (reference sequence). The entry originates in a study of cytomegalovirus exposure and HLA in healthy donors. The chain recombines TRBV19 with TRBJ2-3, with TRBD2 identical over 12 bases. The source material was PBMCs. This receptor was taken from a man aged 40-55 years in good health and CMV-seronegative. CDR3: CASSLAGGPSDTQYF. CDR3 nucleotides: TGTGCCAGTAGTCTAGCGGGAGGGCCCTCAGATACGCAGTATTTT.